This T cell receptor (beta chain) is from a study of cytotoxic CD8 clonotypes in ibrutinib-treated CLL. Concerning this clone: Its specificity is unknown.

Sequenced by immunoSEQ multiplex PCR; TCRdb stores in-frame clones only, minus some. Here the sample spans some 43,000 clones, around 68% being singletons. Trimming removed 0 bases at V and 3 bases at J, with 5 bases between. This CDR3 contains 13 residues. Germline V CDR1 and CDR2: SGHDN, FVKESK. General study results and limits: Clonality went up at ibrutinib response and then declined back toward baseline at progression.

The gene calls are TRBV14 and TRBJ1-2, with a possible D match to TRBD1 (5 bases). Sequenced here: PBMCs, sampled after 12 months of ibrutinib treatment. The sequence was obtained from a human donor with chronic lymphocytic leukemia. The CDR3 bases are TGTGCCAGCAGCCAAGAACAGGACTATGGCTACACCTTC. Encoded protein: CASSQEQDYGYTF.